A selection of T cell receptor beta chains follows, all from one sample in a study of blood T cell repertoires in COVID-19. Libraries were prepared by immunoSEQ multiplex PCR; TCRdb keeps only in-frame clonotypes and omits some of them. The sample carries roughly 200,000 clones, approximately 86% recorded once. The sequenced sample was PBMCs or T cells enriched from blood (not recorded which). The receptor set was obtained from a woman in her twenties or thirties who had been exposed to COVID-19. Each CDR3 is given with its conserved first and last residue. A D gene is named only where the DNA matches it firmly. Only part of the rows carry a size: once, few, many, or a class if the clone is expanded.

d_call j_call v_call clone_size cdr3_aa cdr3_nt
. TRBJ1-2 TRBV2 . CASSTEQNYGYTF TGTGCCAGCAGTACCGAGCAAAACTATGGCTACACCTTC
TRBD1 TRBJ2-2 TRBV19 few CASSTTGPTGELFF TGTGCCAGTAGTACGACAGGGCCCACCGGGGAGCTGTTTTTT
. TRBJ1-1 TRBV29-1 . CSASLWGENTEAFF TGCAGCGCCTCTTTGTGGGGCGAGAACACTGAAGCTTTCTTT
TRBD2 TRBJ2-3 TRBV6-4 . CASSDTSGGGDTQYF TGTGCCAGCAGCGATACTAGCGGGGGAGGAGATACGCAGTATTTT
. TRBJ1-5 TRBV7-2 once CASSPTGGNQPQHF TGTGCCAGCAGCCCAACGGGCGGGAATCAGCCCCAGCATTTT
TRBD2 TRBJ2-1 TRBV11-2 . CASSLVMGGEQFF TGTGCCAGCAGCTTAGTTATGGGAGGGGAGCAGTTCTTC
. TRBJ2-7 TRBV5-1 . CASSRGPPDYEQYF TGCGCCAGCAGCCGAGGCCCCCCGGACTACGAGCAGTACTTC
. TRBJ2-1 TRBV23-1 . CASSQSKAGTPLNNEQFF TGCGCCAGCAGTCAATCGAAGGCCGGGACACCCCTTAACAATGAGCAGTTCTTC
. TRBJ1-6 TRBV9 . CASSVGIPAGNSPLHF TGTGCCAGCAGCGTAGGAATCCCGGCGGGTAATTCACCCCTCCACTTT
. TRBJ1-2 TRBV28 . CASSVTPGGYTF TGTGCCAGCAGTGTAACCCCGGGAGGCTACACCTTC
. TRBJ2-1 TRBV15 . CATSREDPGRGYYNEQFF TGTGCCACCAGCAGAGAGGATCCGGGCAGGGGATACTACAATGAGCAGTTCTTC
TRBD1 TRBJ1-1 TRBV15 . CATSRVPGQGTTEAFF TGTGCCACCAGCAGAGTTCCGGGACAGGGAACGACTGAAGCTTTCTTT
TRBD2 TRBJ2-3 TRBV12-5 . CASGPSGLAGGDTQYF TGTGCTAGTGGTCCCTCAGGACTAGCGGGGGGAGATACGCAGTATTTT
. TRBJ2-7 TRBV30 . CAWSPGGGVVYEQYF TGTGCCTGGAGTCCCGGCGGGGGCGTAGTCTACGAGCAGTACTTC
TRBD1 TRBJ1-2 TRBV19 . CASSPDRGDYGYTF TGTGCCAGTAGTCCCGACAGGGGGGACTATGGCTACACCTTC
TRBD1 TRBJ1-4 TRBV5-5 . CASSSPGQSINEKLFF TGTGCCAGCAGCTCGCCGGGACAGAGTATTAATGAAAAACTGTTTTTT
. TRBJ1-3 TRBV12-3/TRBV12-4 . CASSTGNTIYF TGTGCCAGCAGTACAGGAAACACCATATATTTT
TRBD1 TRBJ2-7 TRBV18 . CASSTDRVEQYF TGTGCCAGCTCAACGGACAGGGTTGAGCAGTACTTC
. TRBJ1-4 TRBV11-2 once CASSPGARNEKLFF TGTGCCAGCAGCCCGGGAGCGAGAAATGAAAAACTGTTTTTT
TRBD1 TRBJ1-3 TRBV29-1 . CSVEGQGGNTIYF TGCAGCGTTGAAGGACAGGGGGGAAACACCATATATTTT
. TRBJ1-1 TRBV29-1 . CSVDPGGGENTEAFF TGCAGCGTGGATCCCGGGGGGGGAGAGAACACTGAAGCTTTCTTT
. TRBJ1-2 TRBV3-1/TRBV3-2 . CASSQKWRTFYGYTF TGTGCCAGCAGCCAAAAATGGCGGACATTCTATGGCTACACCTTC
. TRBJ1-3 TRBV10-2 . CASSGQAISGNTIYF TGCGCCAGCAGTGGTCAGGCAATCTCTGGAAACACCATATATTTT
. TRBJ1-2 TRBV14 few CASSRAYGGYGYTF TGTGCCAGCAGCCGAGCCTACGGGGGGTATGGCTACACCTTC
TRBD1 TRBJ1-5 TRBV2 . CASSSRQGDNQPQHF TGTGCCAGCAGTTCTAGACAGGGGGATAATCAGCCCCAGCATTTT
TRBD2 TRBJ2-1 TRBV27 . CASLGGGSYNEQFF TGTGCCAGCCTTGGCGGGGGTTCCTACAATGAGCAGTTCTTC
TRBD1 TRBJ2-7 TRBV29-1 few CSVRQGANEQYF TGCAGCGTCCGACAGGGGGCTAACGAGCAGTACTTC
TRBD2 TRBJ2-2 TRBV19 . CASSRRRGGNTGELFF TGTGCCAGTAGTCGGCGCCGCGGGGGGAACACCGGGGAGCTGTTTTTT
. TRBJ2-7 TRBV5-1 . CASSFGQSYEQYF TGCGCCAGCAGCTTTGGACAGAGCTACGAGCAGTACTTC
TRBD1 TRBJ1-5 TRBV6-2/TRBV6-3 . CASSSWTGKGNQPQHF TGTGCCAGCAGTTCCTGGACAGGGAAAGGCAATCAGCCCCAGCATTTT
. TRBJ2-3 TRBV11-2 . CASSPRLGTDTQYF TGTGCCAGCAGCCCTAGACTGGGCACAGATACGCAGTATTTT
TRBD2 TRBJ2-1 TRBV6-1 . CASSEASGGPYNEQFF TGTGCCAGCAGTGAAGCTAGCGGGGGCCCCTACAATGAGCAGTTCTTC
. TRBJ1-6 TRBV5-8 . CASSLEGENSPLHF TGTGCCAGCAGCTTGGAAGGGGAAAATTCACCCCTCCACTTT
TRBD1 TRBJ1-2 TRBV29-1 . CSVGTGSNYGYTF TGCAGCGTGGGGACAGGCTCTAACTATGGCTACACCTTC
. TRBJ2-5 TRBV24-1 . CATSDLKPGKEETQYF TGTGCCACCAGTGATTTGAAGCCAGGGAAAGAAGAGACCCAGTACTTC
. TRBJ1-1 TRBV7-9 . CASSPLRVNTEAFF TGTGCCAGCAGCCCCCTCAGGGTGAACACTGAAGCTTTCTTT
TRBD1 TRBJ2-7 TRBV6-5 . CASRRVRQGKYEQYF TGTGCCAGCCGAAGGGTGAGACAGGGGAAATACGAGCAGTACTTC
TRBD2 TRBJ2-1 TRBV5-5 few CASSWEASGGPPRMYEQFF TGTGCCAGCAGCTGGGAGGCTAGCGGGGGGCCCCCGCGTATGTATGAGCAGTTCTTC
. TRBJ2-7 TRBV9 . CASSVGTTYEQYF TGTGCCAGCAGCGTAGGGACTACCTACGAGCAGTACTTC
. TRBJ1-1 TRBV11-3 . CASSFQGMNTEAFF TGTGCCAGCAGCTTTCAGGGCATGAACACTGAAGCTTTCTTT